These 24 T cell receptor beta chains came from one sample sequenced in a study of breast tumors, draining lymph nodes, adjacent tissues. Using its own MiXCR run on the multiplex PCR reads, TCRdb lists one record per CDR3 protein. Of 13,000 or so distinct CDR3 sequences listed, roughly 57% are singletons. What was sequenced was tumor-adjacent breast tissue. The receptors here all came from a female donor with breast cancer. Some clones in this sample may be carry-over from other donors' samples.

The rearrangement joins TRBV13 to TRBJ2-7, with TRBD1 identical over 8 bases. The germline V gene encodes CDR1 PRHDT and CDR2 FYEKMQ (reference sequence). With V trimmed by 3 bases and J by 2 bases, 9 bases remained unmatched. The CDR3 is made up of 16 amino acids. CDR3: CASSLPPDRVTYEQYF. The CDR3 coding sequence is TGTGCCAGCAGCTTGCCTCCGGACAGGGTTACCTACGAGCAGTACTTC.

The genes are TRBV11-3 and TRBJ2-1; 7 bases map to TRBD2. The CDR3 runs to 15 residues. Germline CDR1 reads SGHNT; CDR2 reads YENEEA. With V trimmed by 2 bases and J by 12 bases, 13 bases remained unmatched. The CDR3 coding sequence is TGTGCCAGCAGCTTATGGGAGGGGTCCCTCAAAGGGCAGTTCTTC. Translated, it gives CASSLWEGSLKGQFF.

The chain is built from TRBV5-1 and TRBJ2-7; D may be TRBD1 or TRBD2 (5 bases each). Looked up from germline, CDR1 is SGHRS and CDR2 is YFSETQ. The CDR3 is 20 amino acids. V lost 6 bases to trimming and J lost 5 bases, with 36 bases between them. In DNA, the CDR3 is TGCGCCAGCAAGTCATCTACCAGCAGCCAAGAGGGGACCTTGGCCCACGAGCAGTACTTC. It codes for CASKSSTSSQEGTLAHEQYF. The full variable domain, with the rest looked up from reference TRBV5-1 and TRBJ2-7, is KAGVTQTPRYLIKTRGQQVTLSCSPISGHRSVSWYQQTPGQGLQFLFEYFSETQRNKGNFPGRFSGRQFSNSRSEMNVSTLELGDSALYLCASKSSTSSQEGTLAHEQYFGPGTRLTVT.

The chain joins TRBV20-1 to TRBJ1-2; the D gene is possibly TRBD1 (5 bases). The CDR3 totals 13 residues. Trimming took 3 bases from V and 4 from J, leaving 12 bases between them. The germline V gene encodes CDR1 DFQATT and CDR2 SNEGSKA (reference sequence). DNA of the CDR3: TGCAGTGCTAGGAAGGAAACAGGCTATGGCTACACCTTC. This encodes CSARKETGYGYTF.

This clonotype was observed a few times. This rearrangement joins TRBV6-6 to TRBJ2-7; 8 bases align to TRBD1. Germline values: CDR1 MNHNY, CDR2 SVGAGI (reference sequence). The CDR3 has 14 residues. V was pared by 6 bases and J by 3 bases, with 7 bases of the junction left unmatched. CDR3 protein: CASSPGTGLYEQYF. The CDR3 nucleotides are TGTGCCAGCAGCCCCGGGACAGGACTCTACGAGCAGTACTTC.

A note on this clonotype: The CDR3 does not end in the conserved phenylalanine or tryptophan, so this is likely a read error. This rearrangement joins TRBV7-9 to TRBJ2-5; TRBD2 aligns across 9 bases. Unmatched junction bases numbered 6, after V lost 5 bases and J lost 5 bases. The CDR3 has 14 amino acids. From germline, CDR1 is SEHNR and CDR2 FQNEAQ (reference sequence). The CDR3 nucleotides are TGTGCCAGCAGCGTGGGACTAGCTTGGGAGACCCAGTACCTC. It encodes CASSVGLAWETQYL.

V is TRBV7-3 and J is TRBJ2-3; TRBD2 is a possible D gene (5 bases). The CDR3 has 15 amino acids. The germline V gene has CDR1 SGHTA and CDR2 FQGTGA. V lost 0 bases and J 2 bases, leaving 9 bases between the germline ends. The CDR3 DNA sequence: TGTGCCAGCAGCTTAACGGCGGGTCCCACAGATACGCAGTATTTT. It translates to CASSLTAGPTDTQYF.

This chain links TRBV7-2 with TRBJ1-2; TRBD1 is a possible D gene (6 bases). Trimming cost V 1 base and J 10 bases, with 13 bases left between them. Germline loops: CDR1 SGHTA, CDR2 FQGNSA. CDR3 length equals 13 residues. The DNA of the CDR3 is TGTGCCAGCAGCTTAGACAGGGAGAGGACCTACACCTTC. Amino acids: CASSLDRERTYTF.

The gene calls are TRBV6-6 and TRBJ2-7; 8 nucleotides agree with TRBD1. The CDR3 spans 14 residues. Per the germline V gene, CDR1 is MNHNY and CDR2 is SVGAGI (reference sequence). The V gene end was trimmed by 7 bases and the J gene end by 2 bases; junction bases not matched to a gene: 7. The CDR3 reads CASINGQGPYEQYF. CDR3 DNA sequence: TGTGCCAGCATTAACGGACAGGGACCCTACGAGCAGTACTTC.

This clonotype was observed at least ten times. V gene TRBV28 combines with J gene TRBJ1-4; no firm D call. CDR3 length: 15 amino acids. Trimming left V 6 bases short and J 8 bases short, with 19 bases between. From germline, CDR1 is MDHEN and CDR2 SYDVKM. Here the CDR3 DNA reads TGTGCCAGCAGCTTACCTGCCGGGAGAGGGGAAAAACTGTTTTTT. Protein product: CASSLPAGRGEKLFF.

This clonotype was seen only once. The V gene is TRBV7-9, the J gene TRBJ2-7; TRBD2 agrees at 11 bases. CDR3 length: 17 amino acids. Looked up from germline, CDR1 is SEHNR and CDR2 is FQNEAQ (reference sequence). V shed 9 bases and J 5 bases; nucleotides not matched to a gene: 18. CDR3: CARAIKGYSGRGNEQYF. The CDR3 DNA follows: TGTGCCAGGGCCATTAAGGGGTATAGCGGGAGGGGAAACGAGCAGTACTTC.

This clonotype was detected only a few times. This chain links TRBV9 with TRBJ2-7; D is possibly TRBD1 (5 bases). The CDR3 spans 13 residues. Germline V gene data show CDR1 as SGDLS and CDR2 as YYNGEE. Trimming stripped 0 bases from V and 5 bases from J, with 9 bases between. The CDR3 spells CASSVGQFNEQYF. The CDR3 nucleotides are TGTGCCAGCAGCGTAGGACAGTTCAACGAGCAGTACTTC.

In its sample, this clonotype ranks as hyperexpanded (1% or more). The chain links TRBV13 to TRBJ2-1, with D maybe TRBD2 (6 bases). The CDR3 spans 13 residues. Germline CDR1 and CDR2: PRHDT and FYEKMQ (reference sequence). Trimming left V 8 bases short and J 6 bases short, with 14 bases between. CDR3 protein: CASDMGGSNEQFF. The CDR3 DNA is TGTGCCAGCGACATGGGAGGTAGCAATGAGCAGTTCTTC.

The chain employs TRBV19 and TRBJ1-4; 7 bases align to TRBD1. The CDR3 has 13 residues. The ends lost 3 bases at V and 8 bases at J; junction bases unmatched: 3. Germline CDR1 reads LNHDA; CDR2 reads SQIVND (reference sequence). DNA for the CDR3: TGTGCCAGTAGTATTGGACAGGTCGAAAAACTGTTTTTT. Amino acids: CASSIGQVEKLFF.

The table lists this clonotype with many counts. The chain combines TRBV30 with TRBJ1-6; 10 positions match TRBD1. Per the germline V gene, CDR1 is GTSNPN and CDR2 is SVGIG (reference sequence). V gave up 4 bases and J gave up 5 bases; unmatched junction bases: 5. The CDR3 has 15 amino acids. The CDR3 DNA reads TGTGCCTGGAAGCGTGGACAGGGGGATAATTCACCCCTCCACTTT. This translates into CAWKRGQGDNSPLHF.

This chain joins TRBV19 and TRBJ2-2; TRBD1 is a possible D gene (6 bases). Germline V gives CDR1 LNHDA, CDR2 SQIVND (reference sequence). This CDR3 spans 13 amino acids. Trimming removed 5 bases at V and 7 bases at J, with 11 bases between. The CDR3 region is CASSAGEGGELFF. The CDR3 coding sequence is TGTGCCAGTAGTGCAGGGGAAGGCGGGGAGCTGTTTTTT.

CDR3 sequence (DNA): TGTGCCAGCAGCCCTGGGACTAGCGGGGCCAACGTCCTGACTTTC. Translating gives CASSPGTSGANVLTF. The chain combines TRBV7-6 with TRBJ2-6, with 9 bases fitting TRBD2. J was trimmed by 4 bases and V by 5 bases; bases with no gene match: 3. The CDR3 is 15 amino acids. Germline V gene lookup returns CDR1 SGHVS and CDR2 FNYEAQ.

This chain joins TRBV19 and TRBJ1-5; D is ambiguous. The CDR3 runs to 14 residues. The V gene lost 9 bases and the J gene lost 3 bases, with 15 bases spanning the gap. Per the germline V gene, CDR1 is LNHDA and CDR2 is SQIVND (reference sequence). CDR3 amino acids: CASSLTAPNQPQHF. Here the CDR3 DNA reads TGTGCCAGCAGCCTCACGGCACCCAATCAGCCCCAGCATTTT.

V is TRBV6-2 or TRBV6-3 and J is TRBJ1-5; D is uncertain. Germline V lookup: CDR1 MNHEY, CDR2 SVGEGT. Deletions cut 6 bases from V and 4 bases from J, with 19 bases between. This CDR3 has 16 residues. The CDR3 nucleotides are TGTGCCAGCAGCGGCCGCGAGTGGGTGGAGAATCAGCCCCAGCATTTT. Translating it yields CASSGREWVENQPQHF.

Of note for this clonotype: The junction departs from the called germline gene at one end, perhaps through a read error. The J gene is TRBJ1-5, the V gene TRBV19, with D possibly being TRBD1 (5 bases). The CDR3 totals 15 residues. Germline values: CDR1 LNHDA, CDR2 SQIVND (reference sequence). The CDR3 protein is CASSLGGFKNQPQHF. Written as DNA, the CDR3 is TGTGCCAGTAGCCTCGGGGGGTTTAAGAATCAACCCCAGCATTTT.

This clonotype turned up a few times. This chain's CDR3 is CASSVEARSSPLHF. CDR3 in DNA: TGTGCCAGCAGCGTAGAGGCAAGGAGTTCACCCCTCCACTTT. The chain combines TRBV9 with TRBJ1-6, with D hard to call. With 0 bases removed from V and 9 bases from J, the gap between germline ends came to 10 bases. CDR1 and CDR2 from the germline V gene are SGDLS and YYNGEE. The CDR3 sequence is 14 residues long.

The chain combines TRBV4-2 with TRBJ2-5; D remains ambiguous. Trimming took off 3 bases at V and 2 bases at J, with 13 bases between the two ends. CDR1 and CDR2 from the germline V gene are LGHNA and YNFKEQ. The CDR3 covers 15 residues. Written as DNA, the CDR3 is TGTGCCAGCAGCCAGAGCCCTGCCCATCAAGAGACCCAGTACTTC. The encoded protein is CASSQSPAHQETQYF.

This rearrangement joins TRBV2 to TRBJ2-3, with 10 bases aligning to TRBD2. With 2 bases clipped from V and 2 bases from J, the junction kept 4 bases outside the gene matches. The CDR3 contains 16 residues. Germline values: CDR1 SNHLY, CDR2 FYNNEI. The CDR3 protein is CASSELAGVATDTQYF. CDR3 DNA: TGTGCCAGCAGTGAACTAGCGGGGGTCGCCACAGATACGCAGTATTTT.

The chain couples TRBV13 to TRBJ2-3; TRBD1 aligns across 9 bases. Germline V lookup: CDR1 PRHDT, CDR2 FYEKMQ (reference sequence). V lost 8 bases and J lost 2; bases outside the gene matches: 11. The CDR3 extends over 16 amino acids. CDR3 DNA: TGTGCCAGCGACATGGACGGGACAGGGAACACAGATACGCAGTATTTT. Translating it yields CASDMDGTGNTDTQYF.